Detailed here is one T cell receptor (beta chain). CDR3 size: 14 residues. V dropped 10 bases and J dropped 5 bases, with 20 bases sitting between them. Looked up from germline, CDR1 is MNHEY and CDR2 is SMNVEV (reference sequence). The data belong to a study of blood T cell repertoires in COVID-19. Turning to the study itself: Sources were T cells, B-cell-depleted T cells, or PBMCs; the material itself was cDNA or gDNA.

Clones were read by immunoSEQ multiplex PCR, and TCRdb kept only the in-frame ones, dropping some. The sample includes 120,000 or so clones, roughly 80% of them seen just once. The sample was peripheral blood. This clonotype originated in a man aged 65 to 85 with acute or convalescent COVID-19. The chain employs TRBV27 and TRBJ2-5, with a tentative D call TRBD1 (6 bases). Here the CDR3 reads CANSSSPQGETQYF. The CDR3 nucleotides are TGTGCCAATTCCTCTAGCCCTCAGGGGGAGACCCAGTACTTC.